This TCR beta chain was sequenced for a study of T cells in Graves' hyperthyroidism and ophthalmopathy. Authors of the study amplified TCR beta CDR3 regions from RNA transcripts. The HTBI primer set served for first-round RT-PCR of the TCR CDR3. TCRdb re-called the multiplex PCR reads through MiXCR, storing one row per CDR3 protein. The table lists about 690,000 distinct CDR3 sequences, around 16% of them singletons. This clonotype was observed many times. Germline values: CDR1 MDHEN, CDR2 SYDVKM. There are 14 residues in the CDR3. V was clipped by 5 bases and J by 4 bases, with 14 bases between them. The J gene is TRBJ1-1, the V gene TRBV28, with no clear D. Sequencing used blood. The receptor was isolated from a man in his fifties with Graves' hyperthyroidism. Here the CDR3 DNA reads TGTGCCAGCAGTGCGGGTGGGCGTTCCACTGAAGCTTTCTTT. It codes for CASSAGGRSTEAFF.